This T cell receptor beta chain appears in the sequencing data of a study of T cell responses to AZD1222 COVID-19 vaccine. General study points: Clonal diversity was possibly underestimated, and the donors were mostly white British, with more females.

With respect to this clone: The antigen remains undetermined.

With 5 bases removed from V and 8 bases from J, the gap between germline ends came to 16 bases. The CDR3 runs 14 residues. Per germline, CDR1 MDHEN and CDR2 SYDVKM. Using immunoSEQ multiplex PCR, the repertoire was profiled, and TCRdb retains in-frame clones only, with some absent. The data hold 180,000 or so clones, with 94% observed a single time. The sample consisted of peripheral blood, taken on day 0 of AZD1222 vaccination. This TCR was sampled from an adult in good health. J is TRBJ2-1 and V is TRBV28; D uncertain. In DNA form, the CDR3 reads TGTGCCAGCAGTCCGTCGGGCTCTCGGGATGAGCAGTTCTTC. It is translated as CASSPSGSRDEQFF.